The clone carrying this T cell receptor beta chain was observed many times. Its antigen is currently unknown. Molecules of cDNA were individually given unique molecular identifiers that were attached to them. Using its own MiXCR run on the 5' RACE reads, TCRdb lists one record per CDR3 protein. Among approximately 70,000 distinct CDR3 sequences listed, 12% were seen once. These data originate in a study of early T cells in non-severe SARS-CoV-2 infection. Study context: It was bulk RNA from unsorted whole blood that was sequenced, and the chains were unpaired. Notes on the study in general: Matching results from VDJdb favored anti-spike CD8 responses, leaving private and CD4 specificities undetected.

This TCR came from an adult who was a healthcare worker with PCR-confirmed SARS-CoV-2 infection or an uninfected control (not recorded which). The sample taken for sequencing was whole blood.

The CDR3 reads CASNEYSGANVLTF. The CDR3 DNA reads TGTGCCAGCAACGAGTACTCTGGGGCCAACGTCCTGACTTTC. The V gene is TRBV6-6, the J gene TRBJ2-6; D remains unclear. V was shortened by 7 bases and J by 0 bases, with 7 bases between the two germline ends. The CDR3 is 14 residues long. Germline-derived CDR1 and CDR2 are MNHNY and SVGAGI (reference sequence).